This section outlines one T cell receptor (beta chain) sequence together with its context. The source of the sample is a study of OX40 agonist ivuxolimab in advanced cancers. Only in-frame clones appear in the TCRdb table, and some are missing; sequencing was by immunoSEQ multiplex PCR. Seen here are tens of thousands of clones, around 77% observed once, and the top ten hold about 20%. Sample: CD4+ or CD8+ T cells sorted from blood, taken in a trial of the OX40 agonist ivuxolimab. The sequence was obtained from an adult with an advanced solid tumor such as melanoma, head and neck, liver or kidney cancer.

CDR3 DNA: TGTGCCAGCAGCTCCCTACAGGGGATAATCGATGAGCAGTTCTTC. Protein sequence: CASSSLQGIIDEQFF. This chain joins TRBV5-6 and TRBJ2-1; 7 bases line up with TRBD1. The junction had 11 bases not matched to a gene; V was cut back by 3 bases and J by 8 bases. CDR3 length: 15 residues. Germline CDR1 SGHDT, CDR2 YYEEEE.